In this sample, the clone carrying this T cell receptor (beta chain) turned up many times. Germline V gene sequence: CDR1 SEHNR, CDR2 FQNEAQ (reference sequence). The ends were cut back, 5 bases at V and 7 bases at J, with 11 bases in the middle. The CDR3 spans 13 residues. These data come from a study of T-cell reconstitution after alpha-beta-depleted transplantation in children. Preparation of the TCRbeta library used unique molecular identifiers. Via MiXCR, TCRdb re-called the PCR reads, giving one row per CDR3 protein. There are some 200,000 distinct CDR3 sequences in the sample; roughly 14% occur only once, and 13% lies in the top ten.

This clonotype originated in a human donor who donated a stem cell graft to a child with acute lymphoblastic leukemia. This sequence joins TRBV7-9 and TRBJ1-4; D is unclear. Sequencing was performed on PBMCs from the stem cell graft donor, taken from the stem cell graft. The CDR3 loop reads CASSPQNIEKLFF. DNA for the CDR3: TGTGCCAGCAGCCCCCAGAACATTGAAAAACTGTTTTTT.